A single T cell receptor beta chain is shown here with its context. What it binds is unknown. Unique molecular identifiers were incorporated during preparation of the TCRbeta library. From the PCR reads, TCRdb called clonotypes with MiXCR, one entry per CDR3 protein. Counted here are 500,000 to 650,000 distinct CDR3 sequences, approximately 12% occurring once; the ten biggest clones make up around 2.2%. The germline V gene encodes CDR1 MDHEN and CDR2 SYDVKM. The CDR3 loop spans 15 amino acids. Trimming cost V 8 bases and J 8 bases; bases outside gene matches: 16. The sample originates from a study of T-cell reconstitution after alpha-beta-depleted transplantation in children. General study results and limits: About two months after transplant, alpha-beta T cells reportedly came from several hundred expanded graft clones. A year post-transplant, T-cell counts and diversity derived mostly from newly produced T cells. Elevated TCRbeta diversity at day 60 was traced, in some patients, to surviving recipient T cells and thymic progenitors.

The clonotype originates from a male patient aged 10-17 years who had a stem cell transplant for acute myeloid leukemia, so the T cells may come from the graft donor. V is TRBV28 and J is TRBJ1-2; 8 bases line up with TRBD1. This specimen was PBMCs, mostly from graft donor cells, taken 360 days after TCRalphabeta/CD19-depleted stem cell transplant. The CDR3 DNA reads TGTGCCAGCCAGATGAACAGGGGGGACCTTTGGGGCTACACCTTC. Amino acid sequence: CASQMNRGDLWGYTF.